This T cell receptor (beta chain) was recorded in a study of CXCR3-negative and CXCR3-positive naive CD8 T cells. The TRB libraries of cDNA were built by UMI-labeled 5' RACE. After re-calling the 5' RACE reads, TCRdb lists one entry per CDR3 protein, DNA absent. In total, the table holds 100,000 to 150,000 distinct CDR3 sequences. With respect to this clonotype: No antigen is known for it.

A CD45RO-CCR7+CD27+CD95- profile was what naive CD8+ T cells displayed. The study's findings and limits: Relative to CXCR3-negative naive cells, CXCR3-positive naive cells had more hydrophobic TRB CDR3s.

Germline V gene lookup returns CDR1 SEHNR and CDR2 FQNEAQ (reference sequence). The CDR3 contains 15 residues. This rearrangement joins TRBV7-9 to TRBJ2-3; TCRdb outputs TRBD2, but without DNA this stays unchecked. The clonotype comes from a human donor in good health. Some clones in this sample may be carry-over from other donors' samples. The sequenced sample consisted of naive CXCR3- CD8+ T cells from blood. Subset denoted: CD45RO-CCR7+CD27+CD95- naive CD8+ T cells lacking CXCR3 (TNR3-). CDR3 loop: CASSRPSGRTDTQYF.